This T cell receptor beta chain comes out of a study of metastatic and nonmetastatic thyroid tumors. At the level of the study: Blood and tumor or nodule tissue repertoires from malignant and benign thyroid patients were compared. Study-level results: Malignant tumors reportedly showed significantly higher TCR beta diversity than benign nodules in both blood and tumor.

In the authors' workflow: The study's classifier, a distant-metastasis tool for papillary thyroid cancer, was built using CDR3 differences across clinicopathological groups. TCRdb re-called the PCR reads through MiXCR. These V and J calls are TCRdb output, not the study's own analysis. The repertoire includes about 37,000 clones, about 30% of them detected once, and under 13% sits in the top ten. The V and J ends lost 3 bases and 5 bases, in that order; junction bases with no gene match: 5. Per germline, CDR1 KGHSH and CDR2 LQKENI. The CDR3 loop spans 14 amino acids. No patient received treatment before thyroid surgery. This clone was seen only a few times. Its antigen is not identified.

The sequenced material came from blood. The receptor's source is a male donor with papillary thyroid cancer or a benign thyroid nodule (not recorded which). Some clones in this sample may be carry-over from other donors' samples. This chain connects TRBV18 to TRBJ2-7, with 9 positions matching TRBD2. The CDR3 spells CASSPYSGGDEQYF. In DNA, the CDR3 is TGTGCCAGCTCACCCTATAGCGGGGGAGACGAGCAGTACTTC.